Detailed here is one TCR beta chain. What it recognizes is unknown. This sample was included in a study of T cells in localized non-small cell lung cancer. CDR3 length: 12 amino acids. Study-level findings and limits: Uninvolved adjacent lung, not tumor, had the highest T cell clonality. Heterogeneity within the tumor remains possible, as just one region underwent sequencing. Median detection of top 100 tumor clones in adjacent lung was around 57 clones. Higher adjacent-lung clonality was associated with shorter survival.

Data came from immunoSEQ multiplex PCR; TCRdb stores just in-frame clones and leaves some out. The sample holds about 28,000 clones, about 80% seen once. This chain connects TRBV21-1 to TRBJ1-1. TRBV21-1 is a pseudogene locus. The sample consisted of peripheral blood mononuclear cells, taken before any cancer treatment. The sequence came from a man aged 40-75 years with stage III lung adenocarcinoma. The CDR3 loop is CASSETSTEAFF. The CDR3 bases are TGTGCCAGCTCCGAGACCTCCACTGAAGCTTTCTTT.